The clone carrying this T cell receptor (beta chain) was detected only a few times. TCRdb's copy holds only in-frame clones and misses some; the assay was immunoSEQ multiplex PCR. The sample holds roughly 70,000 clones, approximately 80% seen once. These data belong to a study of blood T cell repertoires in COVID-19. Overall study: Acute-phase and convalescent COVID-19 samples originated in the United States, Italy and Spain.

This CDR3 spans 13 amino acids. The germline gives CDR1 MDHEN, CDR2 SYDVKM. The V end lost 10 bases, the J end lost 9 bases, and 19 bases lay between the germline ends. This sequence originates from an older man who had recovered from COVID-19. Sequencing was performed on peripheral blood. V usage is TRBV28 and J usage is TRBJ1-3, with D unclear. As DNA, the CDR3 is TGTGCCACCGTTGGGTATAACAGTGGCACCATATATTTT. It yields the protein CATVGYNSGTIYF.